This T cell receptor beta chain is from a study of blood T cell repertoires in COVID-19. The protocol was immunoSEQ multiplex PCR, while the TCRdb copy is restricted to in-frame clones and leaves out a portion. Among 70,000 or so clones listed, 70% to 90% were seen once. V dropped 4 bases and J dropped 2; count of bases not matched to a gene: 1. This CDR3 spans 14 amino acids. CDR1 and CDR2 (germline): SQVTM, ANQGSEA. The sample comprised peripheral blood. The chain has TRBV29-1 and TRBJ1-3; 11 positions agree with TRBD1. The receptor comes from an elderly woman with active COVID-19. The CDR3 DNA is TGCAGCGTTGTGGGACAGGGGGCTGGAAACACCATATATTTT. This codes for CSVVGQGAGNTIYF.